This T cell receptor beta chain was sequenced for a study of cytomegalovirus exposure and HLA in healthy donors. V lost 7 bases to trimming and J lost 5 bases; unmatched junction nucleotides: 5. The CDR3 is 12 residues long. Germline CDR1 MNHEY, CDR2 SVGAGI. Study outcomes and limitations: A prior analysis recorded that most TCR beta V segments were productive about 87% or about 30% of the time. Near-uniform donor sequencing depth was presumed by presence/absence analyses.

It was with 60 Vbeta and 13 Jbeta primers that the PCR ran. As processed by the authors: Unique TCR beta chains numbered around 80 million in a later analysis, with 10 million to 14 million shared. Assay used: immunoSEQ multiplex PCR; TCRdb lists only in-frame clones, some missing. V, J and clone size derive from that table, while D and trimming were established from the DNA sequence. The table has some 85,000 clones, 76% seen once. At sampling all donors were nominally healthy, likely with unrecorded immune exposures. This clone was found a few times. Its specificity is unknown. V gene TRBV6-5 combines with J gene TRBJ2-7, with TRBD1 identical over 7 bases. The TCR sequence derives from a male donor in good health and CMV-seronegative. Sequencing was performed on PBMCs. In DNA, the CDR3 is TGTGCCAGCAAATTGACAGGGAACGAGCAGTACTTC. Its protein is CASKLTGNEQYF.